This TCR beta chain was obtained from a study of cytomegalovirus exposure and HLA in healthy donors. Findings and limits, study-wide: According to the study, roughly 160 TCR beta chains were cytomegalovirus-associated. In a later analysis, across HLA loci, associated TCR counts were highest for DRB1, lowest for HLA-C. When a later analysis compared HLA-associated TCR beta chains with equally common others, the HLA-associated chains turned out to be more clonally expanded and to have lower generation probabilities.

As to this clone: Antigen unknown.

V was clipped by 0 bases and J by 9 bases; unmatched bases: 19. Per the germline V gene, CDR1 is SGDLS and CDR2 is YYNGEE. The CDR3 consists of 19 residues. Use of 60 Vbeta and 13 Jbeta primers characterized the PCR. Methods used by the authors: Roughly 83 million unique TCR beta chains, some 9.9 million of them shared, were counted by a later analysis. The data were produced by immunoSEQ multiplex PCR, yet TCRdb's version contains in-frame clones alone and is incomplete. V, J and clone size were drawn from that table, and D and trimming were deduced from the DNA. Of about 200,000 clones listed, 70% to 85% are singletons.

The receptor was isolated from a boy aged 2 to 10 in good health and CMV-seronegative. Input material: PBMCs. The chain combines TRBV9 with TRBJ2-1; 9 bases are a match to TRBD2. The chain's CDR3 is CASSVGSRRAGGQSVEQFF. The CDR3 DNA sequence: TGTGCCAGCAGCGTAGGTTCCCGGCGAGCGGGGGGACAGTCCGTTGAGCAGTTCTTC.